The TCR beta chain under discussion was sequenced for a study of shared clonotypes between healthy human individuals. Background on the study: The people who gave samples were a couple of women and a few men aged 18 to 49.

Germline V CDR1 and CDR2: SGHKS, YYEKEE (reference sequence). This CDR3 is 15 amino acids long. Trimming removed 4 bases from V and 0 bases from J, with 13 bases in between. At the deep level, the assay was run. Method: immunoSEQ multiplex PCR; TCRdb's copy keeps in-frame clones and lacks some. The sample lists approximately 340,000 clones; 70% to 75% were seen once. This receptor was obtained from a man aged 30 to 45 in good health. This chain joins TRBV5-5 and TRBJ1-2; D is perhaps TRBD1 (5 bases). The sequenced material came from memory CD4+ T cells sorted from blood. The sample's subset: CD45RA-negative fraction. The CDR3 region has the DNA TGTGCCAGCAGCAGCGCAGGGCCAGCTAACTATGGCTACACCTTC. Translating it yields CASSSAGPANYGYTF. Filled out from reference TRBV5-5 and TRBJ1-2, the complete variable domain reads DAGVTQSPTHLIKTRGQQVTLRCSPISGHKSVSWYQQVLGQGPQFIFQYYEKEERGRGNFPDRFSARQFPNYSSELNVNALLLGDSALYLCASSSAGPANYGYTFGSGTRLTVV.